The entry that follows covers one T cell receptor beta chain sequence. Its antigen is currently unknown. This entry comes from a study of T cell responses to AZD1222 COVID-19 vaccine. Study conclusions and caveats: Females outnumbered males among donors, who were mostly white British; clonal diversity was possibly underestimated.

Per the germline V gene, CDR1 is LNHDA and CDR2 is SQIVND (reference sequence). Trimming took 5 bases from V and 6 from J, leaving 14 bases between them. The CDR3 runs 14 residues. Produced via immunoSEQ multiplex PCR; TCRdb's table is partial and in-frame only. The table includes 120,000 to 150,000 clones, approximately 88% detected once. The specimen comprised peripheral blood, sampled on day 0 of AZD1222 vaccination. The chain has TRBV19 and TRBJ1-5, with D tentatively TRBD1 (6 bases). The clonotype was recovered from an adult in good health. This chain's CDR3 is CASSPDRLGQPQHF. CDR3 DNA: TGTGCCAGTAGTCCCGACAGGCTGGGTCAGCCCCAGCATTTT. Filled out from reference TRBV19 and TRBJ1-5, the complete variable domain reads DGGITQSPKYLFRKEGQNVTLSCEQNLNHDAMYWYRQDPGQGLRLIYYSQIVNDFQKGDIAEGYSVSREKKESFPLTVTSAQKNPTAFYLCASSPDRLGQPQHFGDGTRLSIL.